Reported below is one TCR beta chain. Its antigen remains unidentified. The source of the sample is a study of blood T cells in healthy people across ages. Study observations and caveats: Naive T cell percentage showed a strong correlation with TCR beta diversity. Across the age range, TCR beta diversity per million T cells fell in a roughly linear way.

The length of the CDR3 is 20 residues. Trimming at V came to 0 bases and at J to 0 bases, leaving 15 bases not matched to a gene. The germline gives CDR1 SGHRS, CDR2 YFSETQ. Primed by a sample-barcoded 5' primer and a J-beta primer mix, a second PCR proceeded for 7 to 11 cycles. Each cDNA molecule received a tag from a template-switch adaptor that had 12 random nucleotides. TCRdb recomputed calls from the 5' RACE reads with MiXCR, one row per CDR3 protein. The table shows 1.5 million to 2 million distinct CDR3 sequences, with about 30% occurring only once. Sequenced material: blood. This sequence originates from a woman aged 25 to 39 in good health. The chain is built from TRBV5-1 and TRBJ2-3, with TRBD2 matching over 8 bases. The CDR3 bases are TGCGCCAGCAGCTTGGGGGCCGGCAGACTGAGCGGGAGTAGCACAGATACGCAGTATTTT. Protein sequence: CASSLGAGRLSGSSTDTQYF.